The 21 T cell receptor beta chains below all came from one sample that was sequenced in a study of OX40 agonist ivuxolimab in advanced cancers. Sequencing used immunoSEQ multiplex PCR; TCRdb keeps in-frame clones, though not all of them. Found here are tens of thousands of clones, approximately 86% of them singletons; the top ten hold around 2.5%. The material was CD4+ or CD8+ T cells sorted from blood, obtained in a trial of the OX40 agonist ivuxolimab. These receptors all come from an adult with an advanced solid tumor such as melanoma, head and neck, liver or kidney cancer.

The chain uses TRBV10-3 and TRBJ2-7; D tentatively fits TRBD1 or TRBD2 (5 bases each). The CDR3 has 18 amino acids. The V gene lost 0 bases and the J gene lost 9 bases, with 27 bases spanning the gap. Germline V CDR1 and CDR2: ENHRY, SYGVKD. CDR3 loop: CAISESPGAVTLWGRQYV. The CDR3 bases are TGTGCCATCAGTGAGTCGCCCGGGGCTGTAACATTGTGGGGACGGCAGTACGTC.

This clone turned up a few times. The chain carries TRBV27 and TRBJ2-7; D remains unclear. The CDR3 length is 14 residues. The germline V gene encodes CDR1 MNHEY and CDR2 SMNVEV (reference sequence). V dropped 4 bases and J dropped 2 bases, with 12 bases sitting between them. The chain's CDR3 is CASSSLTLPYEQYV. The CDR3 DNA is TGTGCCAGCAGTTCCCTCACCCTTCCCTACGAGCAGTACGTC.

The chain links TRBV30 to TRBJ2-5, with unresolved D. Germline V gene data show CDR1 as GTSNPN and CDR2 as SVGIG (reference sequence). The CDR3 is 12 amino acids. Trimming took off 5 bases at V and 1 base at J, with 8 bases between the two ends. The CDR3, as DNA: TGTGCCTGGGGCCCGGGCCAAGAGACCCAGTACTTC. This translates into CAWGPGQETQYF.

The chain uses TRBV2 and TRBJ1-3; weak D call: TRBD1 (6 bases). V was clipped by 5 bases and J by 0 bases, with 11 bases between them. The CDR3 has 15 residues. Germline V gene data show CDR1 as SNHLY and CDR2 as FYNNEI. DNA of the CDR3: TGTGCCAGCAGTCGTGCAGGGGCCTCTGGAAACACCATATATTTT. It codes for CASSRAGASGNTIYF.

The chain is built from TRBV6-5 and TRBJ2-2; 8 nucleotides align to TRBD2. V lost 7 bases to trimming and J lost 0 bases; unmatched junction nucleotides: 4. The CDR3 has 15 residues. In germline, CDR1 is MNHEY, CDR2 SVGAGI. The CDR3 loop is CASNRGGTNTGELFF. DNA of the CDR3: TGTGCCAGCAATCGGGGGGGAACGAACACCGGGGAGCTGTTTTTT.

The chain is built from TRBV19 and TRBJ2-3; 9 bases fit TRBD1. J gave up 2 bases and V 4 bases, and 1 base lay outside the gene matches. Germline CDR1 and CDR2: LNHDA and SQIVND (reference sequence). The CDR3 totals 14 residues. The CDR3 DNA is TGTGCCAGTAGTAGGACAGGGGACACAGATACGCAGTATTTT. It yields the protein CASSRTGDTDTQYF.

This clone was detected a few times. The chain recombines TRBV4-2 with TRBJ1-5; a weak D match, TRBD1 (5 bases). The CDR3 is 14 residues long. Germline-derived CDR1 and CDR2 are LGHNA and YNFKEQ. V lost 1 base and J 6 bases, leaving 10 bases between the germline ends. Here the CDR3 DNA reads TGTGCCAGCAGCCAAGCGGCAGGGTCTCAGCCCCAGCATTTT. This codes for CASSQAAGSQPQHF.

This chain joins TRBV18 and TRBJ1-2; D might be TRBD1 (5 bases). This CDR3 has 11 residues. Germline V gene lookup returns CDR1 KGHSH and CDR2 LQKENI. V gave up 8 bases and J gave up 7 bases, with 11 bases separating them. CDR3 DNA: TGTGCCAGCGGAGAAACAGGTGGCTACACCTTC. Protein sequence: CASGETGGYTF.

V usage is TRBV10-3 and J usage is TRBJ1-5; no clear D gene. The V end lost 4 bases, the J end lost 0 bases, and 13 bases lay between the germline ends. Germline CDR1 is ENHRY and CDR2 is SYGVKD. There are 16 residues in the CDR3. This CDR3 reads CAISGSRADSNQPQHF. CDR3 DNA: TGTGCCATCAGTGGTAGTCGGGCGGATAGCAATCAGCCCCAGCATTTT.

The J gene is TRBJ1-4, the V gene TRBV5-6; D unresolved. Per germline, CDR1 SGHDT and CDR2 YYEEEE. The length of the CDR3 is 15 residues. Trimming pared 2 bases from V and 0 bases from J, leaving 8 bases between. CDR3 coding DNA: TGTGCCAGCAGCTTAGTCGGAGCAACTAATGAAAAACTGTTTTTT. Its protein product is CASSLVGATNEKLFF.

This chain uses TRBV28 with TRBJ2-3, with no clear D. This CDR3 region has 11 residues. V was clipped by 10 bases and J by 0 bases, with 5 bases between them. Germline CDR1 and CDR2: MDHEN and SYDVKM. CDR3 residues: CAMGSTDTQYF. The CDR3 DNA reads TGTGCCATGGGAAGCACAGATACGCAGTATTTT.

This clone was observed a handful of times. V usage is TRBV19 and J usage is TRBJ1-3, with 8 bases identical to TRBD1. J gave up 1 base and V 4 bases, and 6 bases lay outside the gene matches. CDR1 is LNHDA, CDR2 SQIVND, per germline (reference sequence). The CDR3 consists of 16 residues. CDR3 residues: CASSRPQGASGNTIYF. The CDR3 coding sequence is TGTGCCAGTAGTAGGCCCCAGGGGGCTTCTGGAAACACCATATATTTT.

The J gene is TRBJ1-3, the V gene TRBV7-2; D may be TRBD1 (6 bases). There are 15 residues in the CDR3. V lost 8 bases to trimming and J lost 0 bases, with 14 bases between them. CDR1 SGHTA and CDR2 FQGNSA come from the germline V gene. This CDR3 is CASRTDFTSGNTIYF. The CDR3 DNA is TGTGCCAGCCGGACAGACTTTACCTCTGGAAACACCATATATTTT.

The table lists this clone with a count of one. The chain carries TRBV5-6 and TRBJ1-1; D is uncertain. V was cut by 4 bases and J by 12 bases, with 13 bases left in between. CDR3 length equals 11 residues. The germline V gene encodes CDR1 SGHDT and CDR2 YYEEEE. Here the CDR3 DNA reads TGTGCCAGCAGCGGAACCTTTGTGACTTTCTTT. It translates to CASSGTFVTFF.

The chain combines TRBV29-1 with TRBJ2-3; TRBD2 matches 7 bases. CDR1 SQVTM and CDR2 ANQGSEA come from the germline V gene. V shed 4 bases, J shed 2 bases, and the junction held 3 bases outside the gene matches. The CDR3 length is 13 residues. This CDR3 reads CSVAGGYTDTQYF. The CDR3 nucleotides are TGCAGCGTTGCGGGGGGTTACACAGATACGCAGTATTTT.

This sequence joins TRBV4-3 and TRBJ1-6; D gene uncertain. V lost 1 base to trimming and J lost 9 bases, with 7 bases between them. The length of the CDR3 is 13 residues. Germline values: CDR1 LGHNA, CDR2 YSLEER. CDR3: CASSQVTSSPLHF. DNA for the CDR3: TGCGCCAGCAGCCAAGTTACAAGTTCACCCCTCCACTTT.

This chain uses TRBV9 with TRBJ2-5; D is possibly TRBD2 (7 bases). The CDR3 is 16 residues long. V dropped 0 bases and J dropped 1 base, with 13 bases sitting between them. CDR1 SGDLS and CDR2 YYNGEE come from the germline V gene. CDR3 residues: CASSVAGGGLQETQYF. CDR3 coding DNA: TGTGCCAGCAGCGTAGCTGGCGGGGGCCTCCAAGAGACCCAGTACTTC.

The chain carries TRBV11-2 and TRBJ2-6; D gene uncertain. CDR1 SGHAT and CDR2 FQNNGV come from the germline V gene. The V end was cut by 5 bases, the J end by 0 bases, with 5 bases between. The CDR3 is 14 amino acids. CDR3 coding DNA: TGTGCCAGCAGCCAAAACTCTGGGGCCAACGTCCTGACTTTC. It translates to CASSQNSGANVLTF.

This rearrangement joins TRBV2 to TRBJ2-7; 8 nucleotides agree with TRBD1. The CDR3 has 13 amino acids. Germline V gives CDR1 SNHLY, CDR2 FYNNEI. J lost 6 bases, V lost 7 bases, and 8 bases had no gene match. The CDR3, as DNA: TGTGCCAGCAACCTAGTGGGGACAGGCGAGCAGTACGTC. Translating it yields CASNLVGTGEQYV.

The CDR3 protein is CATHLAGAGTDTQYF. CDR3 DNA sequence: TGTGCCACCCATCTTGCGGGGGCCGGCACAGATACGCAGTATTTT. This rearrangement joins TRBV2 to TRBJ2-3, with a weak D call TRBD2 (7 bases). Trimming removed 10 bases at V and 1 base at J, with 18 bases between. The CDR3 covers 15 residues. Per germline, CDR1 SNHLY and CDR2 FYNNEI. Filled out from reference TRBV2 and TRBJ2-3, the complete variable domain reads EPEVTQTPSHQVTQMGQEVILRCVPISNHLYFYWYRQILGQKVEFLVSFYNNEISEKSEIFDDQFSVERPDGSNFTLKIRSTKLEDSAMYFCATHLAGAGTDTQYFGPGTRLTVL.

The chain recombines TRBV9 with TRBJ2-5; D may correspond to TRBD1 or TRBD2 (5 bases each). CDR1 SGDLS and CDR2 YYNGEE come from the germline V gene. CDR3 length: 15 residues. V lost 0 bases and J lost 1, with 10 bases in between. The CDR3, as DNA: TGTGCCAGCAGCGTAGGAGGGACCCCCCAAGAGACCCAGTACTTC. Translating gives CASSVGGTPQETQYF.